A single sample is the source of the 32 T cell receptor beta chains below, sequenced in a study of human T cells and chemical hapten exposure. From the RACE reads, TCRdb called clonotypes with MiXCR, one entry per CDR3 protein. Among 62,000 or so distinct CDR3 sequences listed, roughly 11% were seen once. This sample's time point: pre-sensitization, week 0. Treatment: therapeutic diphenylcyclopropenone sensitization with weekly scalp DPC. Sequencing was performed on whole blood, taken in connection with sensitization to the hapten diphenylcyclopropenone (DPC). These receptors all come from a woman between 45 and 65 years old with alopecia areata. Some clones in this sample may be carry-over from other donors' samples.

CDR3 region: CASRMSGQAYEQYF. CDR3 bases: TGTGCCAGCAGAATGTCGGGTCAAGCCTACGAGCAGTACTTC. This sequence joins TRBV12-3 or TRBV12-4 and TRBJ2-7; D call uncertain. The CDR3 spans 14 residues. Trimming shortened V by 6 bases and J by 2 bases, and 14 bases separated the two germline ends.

The chain has TRBV29-1 and TRBJ1-1; D is possibly TRBD1 (6 bases). The CDR3 runs to 13 residues. Trimming took off 7 bases at V and 2 bases at J, with 14 bases between the two ends. CDR1 is SQVTM, CDR2 ANQGSEA, per germline. Here the CDR3 reads CSGQAFGNTEAFF. The CDR3 DNA reads as TGCAGCGGACAGGCGTTTGGTAACACTGAAGCTTTCTTT.

This clonotype occurred many times. J is TRBJ2-3 and V is TRBV7-3, with TRBD2 matching 7 bases. The germline CDR1 and CDR2 sequences are SGHTA and FQGTGA. The V gene end was trimmed by 5 bases and the J gene end by 4 bases; junction bases not matched to a gene: 12. The CDR3 sequence is 16 residues long. CDR3 DNA: TGTGCCAGCAGCGACCGACTAGCTTCCGGAGCAGATACGCAGTATTTT. Its translation: CASSDRLASGADTQYF.

This chain links TRBV29-1 with TRBJ1-5, with a possible D match to TRBD1 (5 bases). The CDR3 has 12 amino acids. Germline CDR1 is SQVTM and CDR2 is ANQGSEA. V was trimmed by 4 bases and J by 1 base, leaving 5 bases between them. The CDR3 DNA is TGCAGCGTTGGACAGAGCAATCAGCCCCAGCATTTT. Protein product: CSVGQSNQPQHF.

V and J are TRBV7-9 and TRBJ1-5; D gene uncertain. The V gene lost 4 bases and the J gene lost 4 bases, with 8 bases spanning the gap. Germline assignment: CDR1 SEHNR and CDR2 FQNEAQ (reference sequence). CDR3 length equals 13 residues. DNA for the CDR3: TGTGCCAGCAGCTCCCGGGATAATCAGCCCCAGCATTTT. This codes for CASSSRDNQPQHF. Variable domain in full (rest from reference TRBV7-9 and TRBJ1-5): DTGVSQNPRHKITKRGQNVTFRCDPISEHNRLYWYRQTLGQGPEFLTYFQNEAQLEKSRLLSDRFSAERPKGSFSTLEIQRTEQGDSAMYLCASSSRDNQPQHFGDGTRLSIL.

This clonotype was counted ten times or more. This chain links TRBV5-1 with TRBJ2-7, with TRBD2 as a possible D gene (6 bases). With 0 bases removed from V and 0 bases from J, the gap between germline ends came to 10 bases. The CDR3 is 15 amino acids. Per germline, CDR1 SGHRS and CDR2 YFSETQ. CDR3 in amino acids: CASSLGGASSYEQYF. DNA of the CDR3: TGCGCCAGCAGCTTGGGCGGGGCCTCCTCCTACGAGCAGTACTTC.

This clonotype was counted a few times. This chain joins TRBV7-2 and TRBJ2-5; perhaps D is TRBD1 or TRBD2 (7 bases each). The CDR3 is 17 amino acids. Trimming removed 5 bases at V and 0 bases at J, with 19 bases between. Germline CDR1 reads SGHTA; CDR2 reads FQGNSA. The chain's CDR3 is CASSPGGAGADQETQYF. The CDR3 coding sequence is TGTGCCAGCAGCCCAGGGGGGGCGGGAGCGGACCAAGAGACCCAGTACTTC.

The chain recombines TRBV5-4 with TRBJ2-3, with TRBD1 identical over 7 bases. Trimming took 4 bases from V and 2 from J; bases not matched to a gene: 4. CDR1 and CDR2 (germline): SGHNT, YYREEE (reference sequence). The CDR3 extends over 14 amino acids. The DNA for the CDR3 is TGTGCCAGCAGCGGGGACAGATACACAGATACGCAGTATTTT. This gives the protein CASSGDRYTDTQYF.

This clonotype occurred many times. V is TRBV27 and J is TRBJ2-5, with 7 nucleotides matching TRBD1. Germline assignment: CDR1 MNHEY and CDR2 SMNVEV (reference sequence). V lost 4 bases and J lost 1; bases outside the gene matches: 3. This CDR3 region has 14 residues. CDR3 residues: CASSYGQAQETQYF. CDR3 nucleotide sequence: TGTGCCAGCAGTTACGGACAGGCCCAAGAGACCCAGTACTTC.

V is TRBV13 and J is TRBJ1-4, with no clear D. The V end was cut by 0 bases, the J end by 7 bases, with 12 bases between. The CDR3 length is 15 residues. Germline assignment: CDR1 PRHDT and CDR2 FYEKMQ (reference sequence). CDR3 in DNA: TGTGCCAGCAGCTTAGGAGGGAAGGGAATTGAAAAACTGTTTTTT. The encoded protein is CASSLGGKGIEKLFF.

In its sample, this clonotype was seen a few times. It may be a read error: a sequence one base away is much more abundant. This chain uses TRBV6-2 or TRBV6-3 with TRBJ2-7; 7 nucleotides agree with TRBD1. Germline V lookup: CDR1 MNHEY, CDR2 SVGEGT. Losses at the gene ends were 6 bases for V and 6 bases for J; bases not matched to a gene: 2. The CDR3 has 11 amino acids. The CDR3 sequence is CASRTGSEQYF. CDR3 sequence (DNA): TGTGCCAGCAGGACAGGGAGCGAGCAGTACTTC.

The chain links TRBV15 to TRBJ2-3; no reliable D call. Per germline, CDR1 LNHNV and CDR2 YYDKDF (reference sequence). The CDR3 is made up of 15 amino acids. V was pared by 5 bases and J by 0 bases, with 12 bases between. The CDR3 reads CATSRSYPSTDTQYF. The CDR3 bases are TGTGCCACCAGCCGTTCGTATCCTAGCACAGATACGCAGTATTTT.

This sequence joins TRBV18 and TRBJ2-2, with 10 nucleotides matching TRBD1. Trimming removed 3 bases from V and 6 bases from J; junction bases left unmatched: 10. This CDR3 comprises 17 residues. Germline CDR1 reads KGHSH; CDR2 reads LQKENI. CDR3 DNA: TGTGCCAGCTCACCCCCGGGACAGGGGTATCCTGCCGGGGAGCTGTTTTTT. Translating gives CASSPPGQGYPAGELFF.

This clonotype was seen many times. The gene calls are TRBV14 and TRBJ2-7; TRBD2 matches 9 bases. After removal of 3 bases from V and 3 bases from J, the junction contained 9 bases not matched to a gene. CDR3 length: 16 residues. CDR1 is SGHDN, CDR2 FVKESK, per germline. The chain's CDR3 is CASSQSGLARYYEQYF. DNA of the CDR3: TGTGCCAGCAGCCAGTCCGGACTAGCGAGGTACTACGAGCAGTACTTC. Supplemented by reference TRBV14 and TRBJ2-7, the full variable domain reads EAGVTQFPSHSVIEKGQTVTLRCDPISGHDNLYWYRRVMGKEIKFLLHFVKESKQDESGMPNNRFLAERTGGTYSTLKVQPAELEDSGVYFCASSQSGLARYYEQYFGPGTRLTVT.

The chain recombines TRBV5-4 with TRBJ1-6; the D is unclear. The CDR3 runs to 14 residues. The V gene's germline CDR1 is SGHNT and CDR2 YYREEE (reference sequence). V gave up 0 bases and J gave up 8 bases, with 9 bases separating them. The CDR3 DNA reads TGTGCCAGCAGCTTGGTGTACGGGGATTCACCCCTCCACTTT. Translating it yields CASSLVYGDSPLHF.

This clonotype appeared many times. The chain is built from TRBV30 and TRBJ2-2; D remains ambiguous. With 4 bases removed from V and 6 bases from J, the gap between germline ends came to 15 bases. Germline CDR1 GTSNPN, CDR2 SVGIG (reference sequence). The CDR3 spans 14 residues. The CDR3 reads CAWTPMSMAGELFF. The CDR3 coding sequence is TGTGCCTGGACTCCGATGAGTATGGCCGGGGAGCTGTTTTTT.

This clonotype was observed a few times. V is TRBV7-6 and J is TRBJ2-2; no reliable D call. The CDR3 contains 18 residues. Germline assignment: CDR1 SGHVS and CDR2 FNYEAQ. V shed 7 bases and J shed 0 bases, with 21 bases lying between them. CDR3 residues: CASTPGAGPFPNTGELFF. The CDR3 region has the DNA TGTGCCAGCACCCCAGGCGCCGGACCGTTCCCGAACACCGGGGAGCTGTTTTTT. The variable domain in full, with the rest retrieved from reference TRBV7-6 and TRBJ2-2, is GAGVSQSPRYKVTKRGQDVALRCDPISGHVSLYWYRQALGQGPEFLTYFNYEAQQDKSGLPNDRFSAERPEGSISTLTIQRTEQRDSAMYRCASTPGAGPFPNTGELFFGEGSRLTVL.

This clonotype has just a few counts. V gene TRBV9 combines with J gene TRBJ2-3; perhaps TRBD2 as D (6 bases). V lost 6 bases and J lost 4, with 21 bases in between. The CDR3 extends over 16 amino acids. Germline CDR1 is SGDLS and CDR2 is YYNGEE. The CDR3: CASTQLEGGFPDTQYF. CDR3 nucleotide sequence: TGTGCCAGCACCCAATTGGAGGGAGGATTCCCAGATACGCAGTATTTT.

This clonotype was observed a handful of times. This chain connects TRBV12-3 or TRBV12-4 to TRBJ2-3; TRBD1 matches 8 bases. After removal of 7 bases from V and 4 bases from J, the junction contained 10 bases not matched to a gene. The CDR3 contains 15 residues. CDR3 amino acids: CASNDQQGVADTQYF. CDR3 DNA sequence: TGTGCCAGCAACGACCAACAGGGGGTAGCAGATACGCAGTATTTT.

This clonotype has a count of ten or more. The V gene is TRBV10-3, the J gene TRBJ2-3; 8 bases agree with TRBD2. Germline CDR1 ENHRY, CDR2 SYGVKD. This CDR3 has 14 amino acids. V lost 4 bases, J lost 3 bases, and 3 bases stayed unmatched. The CDR3: CAISVGRGTDTQYF. CDR3 nucleotide sequence: TGTGCCATCAGTGTCGGGAGGGGGACAGATACGCAGTATTTT.

There are many counts of this clonotype. J is TRBJ1-4 and V is TRBV15, with 11 bases identical to TRBD1. CDR3 length: 19 residues. Germline V lookup: CDR1 LNHNV, CDR2 YYDKDF (reference sequence). V shed 1 base and J 1 base; nucleotides not matched to a gene: 8. CDR3 bases: TGTGCCACCAGCAGAGTGGGAGCCGGGACAGGGGGAACTAATGAAAAACTGTTTTTT. It is translated as CATSRVGAGTGGTNEKLFF.

The J gene is TRBJ2-3, the V gene TRBV9; possible D gene TRBD2, 6 bases. Per germline, CDR1 SGDLS and CDR2 YYNGEE. V lost 0 bases and J lost 2, with 13 bases in between. This CDR3 has 16 amino acids. The CDR3, as DNA: TGTGCCAGCAGCGTAGGGGATAGCGGACTCACAGATACGCAGTATTTT. It yields the protein CASSVGDSGLTDTQYF.

In its sample, this clonotype was seen many times. V usage is TRBV7-9 and J usage is TRBJ2-7; D assignment may be TRBD1 or TRBD2 (5 bases each). Germline CDR1 is SEHNR and CDR2 is FQNEAQ (reference sequence). V was clipped by 4 bases and J by 4 bases, with 5 bases between them. The CDR3 runs 11 residues. CDR3 DNA sequence: TGTGCCAGCAGCTGGGGGTACGAGCAGTACTTC. Amino acid sequence: CASSWGYEQYF.

This clonotype was seen more than once but under ten times. This sequence joins TRBV7-3 and TRBJ1-2; weak D call: TRBD1 (6 bases). V was trimmed by 4 bases and J by 0 bases, leaving 27 bases between them. Germline assignment: CDR1 SGHTA and CDR2 FQGTGA. This CDR3 comprises 20 residues. CDR3 sequence reads: CASSSHLRDTVQTANYGYTF. CDR3 bases: TGTGCCAGCAGCTCCCACCTTCGGGACACCGTACAAACTGCTAACTATGGCTACACCTTC.

This clonotype has more than one count but fewer than ten. The chain uses TRBV28 and TRBJ2-3; D call uncertain. This CDR3 spans 13 amino acids. Germline loops: CDR1 MDHEN, CDR2 SYDVKM. V was pared by 3 bases and J by 6 bases, with 10 bases between. Written as DNA, the CDR3 is TGTGCCAGCAGTTTGGCTAGGCGGGATACGCAGTATTTT. Its protein is CASSLARRDTQYF.

Concerning this clonotype: One end of the junction is discordant with germline, which a read error may explain. V and J are TRBV27 and TRBJ2-7, with 7 bases lining up with TRBD1. The CDR3 contains 14 residues. Germline CDR1 reads MNHEY; CDR2 reads SMNVEV (reference sequence). The CDR3 bases are TGTGTCAGCGGCCCGGACAGGATTCCCTACGAGAAGTACTTC. Protein product: CVSGPDRIPYEKYF.

This clonotype was observed many times. The V gene is TRBV19, the J gene TRBJ1-5; 9 bases align to TRBD1. CDR3 size: 13 residues. Germline CDR1 is LNHDA and CDR2 is SQIVND (reference sequence). V trimming: 7 bases; J trimming: 6 bases; junction bases outside the gene matches: 4. In DNA, the CDR3 is TGTGCCAGTATCGACAGGGGGAGTCAGCCCCAGCATTTT. Protein product: CASIDRGSQPQHF.

In this sample, this clonotype turned up a few times. The chain is built from TRBV20-1 and TRBJ2-5; 10 nucleotides align to TRBD1. The CDR3 covers 14 residues. Per germline, CDR1 DFQATT and CDR2 SNEGSKA (reference sequence). The ends lost 3 bases at V and 4 bases at J; junction bases unmatched: 5. The CDR3 nucleotides are TGCAGTGCTAGGACGGACAGGGGGGCAGAGACCCAGTACTTC. Translating gives CSARTDRGAETQYF.

This clonotype was observed at least ten times. The V gene is TRBV20-1, the J gene TRBJ2-7; 8 nucleotides line up with TRBD1. This CDR3 region has 13 residues. Germline CDR1 and CDR2: DFQATT and SNEGSKA (reference sequence). V lost 2 bases and J lost 6; bases outside the gene matches: 6. This chain's CDR3 is CSARRDRSAEQYF. In nucleotides, the CDR3 is TGCAGTGCTAGAAGGGACAGGTCGGCCGAGCAGTACTTC.

This clonotype showed up many times. The chain is built from TRBV2 and TRBJ1-1; D remains unclear. The V end lost 3 bases, the J end lost 11 bases, and 10 bases lay between the germline ends. The V gene's germline CDR1 is SNHLY and CDR2 FYNNEI. This CDR3 has 11 residues. The CDR3 reads CASSDLRGAFF. CDR3 in DNA: TGTGCCAGCAGTGACCTTAGAGGGGCTTTCTTT.

This clonotype was counted ten times or more. The chain has TRBV18 and TRBJ1-1, with D hard to call. This CDR3 spans 14 amino acids. V was clipped by 1 base and J by 4 bases, with 10 bases between them. Germline lookup yields CDR1 KGHSH and CDR2 LQKENI. CDR3 nucleotides: TGTGCCAGCTCACCACTGGATTTCGGCACTGAAGCTTTCTTT. Encoded protein: CASSPLDFGTEAFF.

This clonotype was seen at least ten times. V usage is TRBV27 and J usage is TRBJ2-1; TRBD1 might be the D (6 bases). V dropped 2 bases and J dropped 8 bases, with 16 bases sitting between them. CDR3 length equals 15 residues. Germline-derived CDR1 and CDR2 are MNHEY and SMNVEV (reference sequence). The CDR3 bases are TGTGCCAGCAGTTTAAGGTCAGGGACATTCGATGAGCAGTTCTTC. This encodes CASSLRSGTFDEQFF.